This T cell receptor beta chain was retrieved from a study of T cell responses to AZD1222 COVID-19 vaccine. Comments on this clone: The antigen remains undetermined.

Clones were read by immunoSEQ multiplex PCR, and TCRdb kept only the in-frame ones, dropping some. The sample comprises fewer than 150,000 clones, approximately 94% of which are singletons, and 4.5% to 5.5% rests with the top ten. Study outcomes and limitations: Reportedly, nearly half of unique spike TCRs recognized epitopes outside B.1.351/B.1.1.7 mutations. Elevations in Spike-specific TCR breadth and depth followed administration of two AZD1222 doses.

The V gene's germline CDR1 is SGHDN and CDR2 FVKESK. Trimming left V 5 bases short and J 5 bases short, with 10 bases between. The CDR3 sequence is 12 residues long. The V and J genes are TRBV14 and TRBJ2-7; weak D call: TRBD1 (6 bases). The receptor comes from an adult in good health. Sequences were derived from peripheral blood, sampled on day 0 of AZD1222 vaccination. The CDR3 region is CASSGSGDEQYF. The CDR3 DNA reads TGTGCCAGCAGCGGCTCAGGGGACGAGCAGTACTTC.